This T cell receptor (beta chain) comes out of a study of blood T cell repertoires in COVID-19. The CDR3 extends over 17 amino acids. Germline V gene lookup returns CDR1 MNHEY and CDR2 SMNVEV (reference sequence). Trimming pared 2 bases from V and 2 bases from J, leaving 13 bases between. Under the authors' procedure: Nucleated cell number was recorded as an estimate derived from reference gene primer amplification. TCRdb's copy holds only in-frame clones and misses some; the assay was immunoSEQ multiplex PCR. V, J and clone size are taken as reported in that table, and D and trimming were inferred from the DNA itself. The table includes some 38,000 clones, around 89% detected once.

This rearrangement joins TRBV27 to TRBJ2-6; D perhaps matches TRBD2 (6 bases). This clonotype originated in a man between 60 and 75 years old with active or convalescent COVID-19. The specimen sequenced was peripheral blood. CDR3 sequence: CASSLGQGRTGANVLTF. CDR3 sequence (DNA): TGTGCCAGCAGTTTAGGGCAAGGGAGGACTGGGGCCAACGTCCTGACTTTC.